This T cell receptor (beta chain) appears in the sequencing data of a study of T cell responses to AZD1222 COVID-19 vaccine. Overall study findings and caveats: Researchers took repertoire samples only after the peak T cell response had come. Recipients of two AZD1222 doses showed rising Spike-specific TCR breadth and depth. Nearly half of the spike-specific TCRs reportedly recognize variant regions that carry no mutations. Clonal diversity was possibly underestimated, and the donors were mostly white British, with more females.

TCRdb's table, derived via immunoSEQ multiplex PCR, lists solely in-frame clones and lacks some. The sample holds tens of thousands of clones, approximately 85% seen once. There are 13 residues in the CDR3. As to this clone: Antigen: not known.

J is TRBJ2-1 and V is TRBV21-1; the table names TRBD2, a call not compared with the DNA. TRBV21-1 is a pseudogene. This clonotype was sampled from an adult in good health. The sample was peripheral blood, taken on day 0 of AZD1222 vaccination. The CDR3 protein is CASSKGREIEQFF. In DNA, the CDR3 is TGTGCCAGCAGCAAAGGTAGGGAGATTGAGCAGTTCTTC.